Each of the 25 T cell receptor beta chains below was sequenced from the same sample in a study of PD-L1 blockade in urothelial cancer. The protocol was immunoSEQ multiplex PCR, while the TCRdb copy is restricted to in-frame clones and leaves out a portion. The sample yields fewer than 40,000 clones, about 87% seen once. The source material was PBMCs, sampled around atezolizumab (anti-PD-L1) treatment. The receptor source for this set is a man aged 50 to 59 with urothelial cancer.

The rearrangement joins TRBV28 to TRBJ1-4; TRBD1 matches 11 bases. The CDR3 covers 17 residues. With V trimmed by 4 bases and J by 5 bases, 9 bases remained unmatched. Looked up from germline, CDR1 is MDHEN and CDR2 is SYDVKM. Here the CDR3 reads CASSSGQGGFMNEKLFF. The DNA for the CDR3 is TGTGCCAGCAGTTCGGGACAGGGGGGCTTTATGAATGAAAAACTGTTTTTT.

Here the CDR3 reads CASGLSNQPQHF. The CDR3, as DNA: TGTGCCAGCGGACTGAGCAATCAGCCCCAGCATTTT. The chain links TRBV2 to TRBJ1-5, with D uncertain. CDR1 and CDR2 (germline): SNHLY, FYNNEI. Deletions cut 8 bases from V and 1 base from J, with 6 bases between. There are 12 residues in the CDR3. Full variable domain (outside the CDR3, taken from reference TRBV2 and TRBJ1-5): EPEVTQTPSHQVTQMGQEVILRCVPISNHLYFYWYRQILGQKVEFLVSFYNNEISEKSEIFDDQFSVERPDGSNFTLKIRSTKLEDSAMYFCASGLSNQPQHFGDGTRLSIL.

CDR3 sequence: CASSIDLGADIQYF. The DNA of the CDR3 is TGTGCCAGTAGTATAGACCTCGGTGCCGACATTCAGTACTTC. This rearrangement joins TRBV19 to TRBJ2-4; unclear D gene. The V end was cut by 0 bases, the J end by 8 bases, with 11 bases between. Germline lookup yields CDR1 LNHDA and CDR2 SQIVND (reference sequence). The CDR3 has 14 amino acids.

This rearrangement joins TRBV7-9 to TRBJ2-7; TRBD1 aligns across 7 bases. Germline loops: CDR1 SEHNR, CDR2 FQNEAQ (reference sequence). CDR3 length: 16 residues. Trimming took 1 base from V and 1 from J; bases not matched to a gene: 7. The CDR3 DNA reads TGTGCCAGCAGCTTAGGTAGGGGACAGAGGTCCTACGAGCAGTACTTC. Encoded protein: CASSLGRGQRSYEQYF.

The chain links TRBV5-8 to TRBJ2-5; D might be TRBD2 (7 bases). Germline values: CDR1 SGHTS, CDR2 YDEGEE. The CDR3 runs 17 residues. Trimming shortened V by 4 bases and J by 0 bases, and 19 bases separated the two germline ends. The CDR3 loop reads CASSPGEGGAYQETQYF. The CDR3 bases are TGTGCCAGCAGCCCGGGGGAAGGGGGGGCGTACCAAGAGACCCAGTACTTC.

The rearrangement links TRBV5-1 to TRBJ1-3; the D gene is possibly TRBD1 (6 bases). The ends were cut back, 0 bases at V and 1 base at J, with 11 bases in the middle. Germline-derived CDR1 and CDR2 are SGHRS and YFSETQ. The CDR3 is made up of 16 amino acids. CDR3 amino acids: CASSLDATGSGNTIYF. The CDR3 DNA reads as TGCGCCAGCAGCTTGGATGCGACAGGTTCTGGAAACACCATATATTTT. The full variable domain, rest sourced from reference TRBV5-1 and TRBJ1-3, is KAGVTQTPRYLIKTRGQQVTLSCSPISGHRSVSWYQQTPGQGLQFLFEYFSETQRNKGNFPGRFSGRQFSNSRSEMNVSTLELGDSALYLCASSLDATGSGNTIYFGEGSWLTVV.

The chain uses TRBV5-6 and TRBJ2-1, with TRBD2 matching 10 bases. V lost 1 base to trimming and J lost 8 bases; unmatched junction nucleotides: 9. This CDR3 is 16 amino acids long. Germline CDR1 and CDR2: SGHDT and YYEEEE. The CDR3 here is CASSLQWLAGDHEQFF. Written as DNA, the CDR3 is TGTGCCAGCAGCTTGCAATGGCTAGCGGGAGACCATGAGCAGTTCTTC.

The chain has TRBV11-2 and TRBJ2-1; 8 positions match TRBD1. Unmatched junction bases numbered 6, after V lost 1 base and J lost 7 bases. The germline CDR1 and CDR2 sequences are SGHAT and FQNNGV. CDR3 length: 15 residues. CDR3 residues: CASSLVAGGGNEQFF. For the CDR3, the DNA is TGTGCCAGCAGCTTAGTTGCAGGGGGCGGGAATGAGCAGTTCTTC.

V usage is TRBV9 and J usage is TRBJ2-3; 13 positions agree with TRBD2. V shed 1 base, J shed 5 bases, and the junction held 7 bases outside the gene matches. The CDR3 sequence is 17 residues long. CDR1 and CDR2 from the germline V gene are SGDLS and YYNGEE. For the CDR3, the DNA is TGTGCCAGCAGCGTAACTAGCGGGAGGGCCGGGGGAGATACGCAGTATTTT. The encoded protein is CASSVTSGRAGGDTQYF. Variable domain in full (rest from reference TRBV9 and TRBJ2-3): DSGVTQTPKHLITATGQRVTLRCSPRSGDLSVYWYQQSLDQGLQFLIQYYNGEERAKGNILERFSAQQFPDLHSELNLSSLELGDSALYFCASSVTSGRAGGDTQYFGPGTRLTVL.

This chain joins TRBV9 and TRBJ2-2; D gene uncertain. This CDR3 comprises 15 residues. From germline, CDR1 is SGDLS and CDR2 YYNGEE. With 0 bases removed from V and 0 bases from J, the gap between germline ends came to 6 bases. DNA of the CDR3: TGTGCCAGCAGCGTAGACGGGTCGAACACCGGGGAGCTGTTTTTT. This gives the protein CASSVDGSNTGELFF.

The chain recombines TRBV5-1 with TRBJ2-1; 9 nucleotides agree with TRBD2. V shed 4 bases and J 8 bases; nucleotides not matched to a gene: 10. The CDR3 spans 15 residues. Germline V CDR1 and CDR2: SGHRS, YFSETQ. Here the CDR3 DNA reads TGCGCCAGCAGCCCCAGACGCGGGAGGGGGGATGAGCAGTTCTTC. Translated: CASSPRRGRGDEQFF.

V gene TRBV9 combines with J gene TRBJ2-2, with D perhaps matching TRBD2 (5 bases). Germline V gene data show CDR1 as SGDLS and CDR2 as YYNGEE. The CDR3 extends over 19 amino acids. Trimming took 5 bases from V and 0 from J, leaving 23 bases between them. The CDR3 protein is CASSRSLGLILANTGELFF. The DNA for the CDR3 is TGTGCCAGCAGTAGATCTTTAGGACTTATACTCGCGAACACCGGGGAGCTGTTTTTT.

The CDR3: CASSKIGTPSAYF. The CDR3 nucleotides read TGCGCCAGCAGCAAGATAGGGACACCCAGTGCGTATTTT. The chain combines TRBV5-1 with TRBJ2-3; a possible D gene is TRBD1 (6 bases). V lost 4 bases to trimming and J lost 14 bases, with 20 bases between them. Per germline, CDR1 SGHRS and CDR2 YFSETQ. The CDR3 extends over 13 amino acids.

The rearrangement joins TRBV7-6 to TRBJ2-2, with a possible D match to TRBD1 (5 bases). V gave up 1 base and J gave up 7 bases, with 7 bases separating them. Germline lookup yields CDR1 SGHVS and CDR2 FNYEAQ. CDR3 length: 13 amino acids. The CDR3 reads CASSLGGDGELFF. CDR3 DNA sequence: TGTGCCAGCAGCTTAGGGGGCGACGGGGAGCTGTTTTTT.

The V call is TRBV6-4, the J call TRBJ2-3, with TRBD1 identical over 10 bases. Germline CDR1 reads MRHNA; CDR2 reads SNTAGT. V was pared by 2 bases and J by 1 base, with 0 bases of the junction left unmatched. The CDR3 has 15 residues. The CDR3 is CASSDGTGGTDTQYF. In nucleotides, the CDR3 is TGTGCCAGCAGTGACGGGACAGGGGGCACAGATACGCAGTATTTT.

This chain links TRBV19 with TRBJ1-3, with a possible D match to TRBD1 (6 bases). The CDR3 totals 16 residues. Germline assignment: CDR1 LNHDA and CDR2 SQIVND (reference sequence). V was clipped by 3 bases and J by 0 bases, with 12 bases between them. The CDR3 here is CASSIETGHSGNTIYF. CDR3 in DNA: TGTGCCAGTAGTATCGAGACAGGCCACTCTGGAAACACCATATATTTT.

The chain uses TRBV5-4 and TRBJ2-2; TRBD2 aligns across 9 bases. Germline loops: CDR1 SGHNT, CDR2 YYREEE (reference sequence). The CDR3 consists of 16 residues. The J segment lost 5 bases and the V segment lost 4 bases, leaving 9 bases of the junction unmatched. In DNA form, the CDR3 reads TGTGCCAGCAGCCCGGTCGGTGCGGGGGGGACCGGGGAGCTGTTTTTT. As protein: CASSPVGAGGTGELFF.

The rearrangement uses TRBV5-6 and TRBJ2-5, with 7 bases identical to TRBD1. Germline CDR1 is SGHDT and CDR2 is YYEEEE. With 0 bases clipped from V and 1 base from J, the junction kept 3 bases outside the gene matches. This CDR3 is 15 amino acids long. The CDR3 DNA is TGTGCCAGCAGCTTGGTCGGGGACAGCCAAGAGACCCAGTACTTC. Translated, it gives CASSLVGDSQETQYF.

The rearrangement joins TRBV7-9 to TRBJ1-1; 9 bases map to TRBD1. Germline assignment: CDR1 SEHNR and CDR2 FQNEAQ (reference sequence). The CDR3 is made up of 15 amino acids. The junction had 7 bases not matched to a gene; V was cut back by 5 bases and J by 3 bases. The CDR3, as DNA: TGTGCCAGCAGCCAAGTACAGGGGGCAGACACTGAAGCTTTCTTT. It is translated as CASSQVQGADTEAFF.

The CDR3 reads CASSLPGAGELFF. The CDR3, as DNA: TGTGCCAGCAGCTTACCAGGGGCCGGGGAGCTGTTTTTT. This rearrangement joins TRBV7-6 to TRBJ2-2; possibly TRBD1 for D (6 bases). Germline V gene data show CDR1 as SGHVS and CDR2 as FNYEAQ. CDR3 length: 13 amino acids. The germline V and J ends were trimmed by 2 bases and 6 bases, with 7 bases remaining between them.

The chain carries TRBV27 and TRBJ2-7; a weak D match, TRBD2 (6 bases). The ends were cut back, 3 bases at V and 0 bases at J, with 12 bases in the middle. CDR3 size: 15 residues. Per germline, CDR1 MNHEY and CDR2 SMNVEV (reference sequence). CDR3 region: CASSFSRGSSYEQYF. As DNA, the CDR3 is TGTGCCAGCAGTTTTTCTCGGGGGAGCTCCTACGAGCAGTACTTC.

The chain employs TRBV6-1 and TRBJ2-2; 7 nucleotides line up with TRBD1. Germline CDR1 MNHNS, CDR2 SASEGT. The junction had 1 base not matched to a gene; V was cut back by 0 bases and J by 3 bases. The CDR3 loop spans 15 amino acids. The CDR3 sequence: CASSEATGYTGELFF. The DNA of the CDR3 is TGTGCCAGCAGTGAAGCGACAGGGTACACCGGGGAGCTGTTTTTT.

This clone has a single count. V usage is TRBV2 and J usage is TRBJ1-2; 7 bases align to TRBD1. V was clipped by 10 bases and J by 3 bases; unmatched bases: 11. This CDR3 spans 14 amino acids. Germline loops: CDR1 SNHLY, CDR2 FYNNEI. The CDR3 nucleotides read TGTGCCACCCCCACGAGGGACAGTCACTATGGCTACACCTTC. This translates into CATPTRDSHYGYTF. Drawing the rest from reference TRBV2 and TRBJ1-2, the complete variable domain is EPEVTQTPSHQVTQMGQEVILRCVPISNHLYFYWYRQILGQKVEFLVSFYNNEISEKSEIFDDQFSVERPDGSNFTLKIRSTKLEDSAMYFCATPTRDSHYGYTFGSGTRLTVV.

The CDR3 DNA reads as TGCGCCAGCAGCCAAGCTTTGGGACTAGCTGCGAGCTCCTACAATGAGCAGTTCTTC. It specifies CASSQALGLAASSYNEQFF. The genes are TRBV5-1 and TRBJ2-1; the match to TRBD2 covers 9 bases. CDR1 and CDR2 (germline): SGHRS, YFSETQ. J gave up 0 bases and V 4 bases, and 14 bases lay outside the gene matches. The length of the CDR3 is 19 residues.

The J gene is TRBJ2-5, the V gene TRBV2, with TRBD2 matching over 11 bases. Germline V gene data show CDR1 as SNHLY and CDR2 as FYNNEI. The CDR3 is made up of 16 amino acids. The V and J ends lost 5 bases and 5 bases, in that order; junction bases with no gene match: 10. The CDR3 coding sequence is TGTGCCAGCAGTTCTCCGGGACTAGCGGATTTGGAGACCCAGTACTTC. Protein: CASSSPGLADLETQYF.